Below, 24 T cell receptor beta chains from the same sample are listed, as sequenced in a study of blood T cells in healthy people across ages. Sample-barcoded 5' priming and a J-beta primer mix drove a second PCR of roughly 7 to 11 cycles. TCRdb fed the 5' RACE reads into MiXCR, producing one record per CDR3 protein. Of fewer than 1.5 million distinct CDR3 sequences listed, 42% are singletons. Sequencing used blood. These TCRs come from a young woman in good health.

This clonotype was recorded a few times. This chain connects TRBV6-5 to TRBJ2-1, with 8 bases lining up with TRBD1. Germline CDR1 MNHEY, CDR2 SVGAGI. The CDR3 is made up of 14 amino acids. The ends lost 0 bases at V and 6 bases at J; junction bases unmatched: 1. The DNA of the CDR3 is TGTGCCAGCAGTTACTCCACAGGGGGCAATGAGCAGTTCTTC. It encodes CASSYSTGGNEQFF.

Here the CDR3 DNA reads TGTGCCAGCAGTTTTCGTCAGACGACTAATTCACCCCTCCACTTT. This encodes CASSFRQTTNSPLHF. The rearrangement uses TRBV28 and TRBJ1-6; no definite D call. V was cut by 3 bases and J by 6 bases, with 12 bases left in between. Germline values: CDR1 MDHEN, CDR2 SYDVKM. CDR3 length equals 15 residues.

V usage is TRBV10-3 and J usage is TRBJ1-2; 9 bases are shared with TRBD1. Germline CDR1 is ENHRY and CDR2 is SYGVKD. This CDR3 has 16 residues. J was trimmed by 0 bases and V by 7 bases; bases with no gene match: 9. In DNA form, the CDR3 reads TGTGCCATCACCCCGGGACAGGGAATAGCTAACTATGGCTACACCTTC. This translates into CAITPGQGIANYGYTF.

This clonotype was counted only a few times. V usage is TRBV7-2 and J usage is TRBJ2-1; TRBD2 aligns across 8 bases. Germline V CDR1 and CDR2: SGHTA, FQGNSA. This CDR3 has 15 residues. Unmatched junction bases numbered 12, after V lost 5 bases and J lost 9 bases. CDR3: CASSVSGIRAGEQFF. The CDR3 DNA sequence: TGTGCCAGCAGCGTTAGCGGGATAAGGGCTGGTGAGCAGTTCTTC.

Only a few counts were recorded for this clonotype. The chain carries TRBV20-1 and TRBJ2-5; 8 bases match TRBD2. Germline-derived CDR1 and CDR2 are DFQATT and SNEGSKA (reference sequence). The junction had 8 bases not matched to a gene; V was cut back by 1 base and J by 7 bases. CDR3 length: 14 amino acids. Here the CDR3 DNA reads TGCAGTGCTAGAGTTCGAGGGGCGGGGGGGACCCAGTACTTC. Translated, it gives CSARVRGAGGTQYF.

The CDR3 sequence is CATSDSGLQREQYF. The CDR3 DNA is TGTGCCACCAGTGATTCGGGACTCCAGAGAGAGCAGTACTTC. The chain carries TRBV24-1 and TRBJ2-4, with D perhaps TRBD2 (6 bases). V was cut by 2 bases and J by 13 bases, with 17 bases left in between. This CDR3 spans 14 amino acids. Germline CDR1 and CDR2: KGHDR and SFDVKD.

There are a few counts of this clonotype. V and J are TRBV4-1 and TRBJ2-1; no clear D. The germline V and J ends were trimmed by 2 bases and 0 bases, with 17 bases remaining between them. Germline V gives CDR1 MGHRA, CDR2 YSYEKL. The CDR3 extends over 18 amino acids. The CDR3 coding sequence is TGCGCCAGCAGCCAAACGGGCCCCGAGATCCGCTCCTACAATGAGCAGTTCTTC. Protein sequence: CASSQTGPEIRSYNEQFF.

The J gene is TRBJ2-7, the V gene TRBV6-2 or TRBV6-3; 10 nucleotides agree with TRBD2. The CDR3 spans 15 residues. CDR1 is MNHEY and CDR2 is SVGEGT in the germline V gene. The junction had 4 bases not matched to a gene; V was cut back by 5 bases and J by 0 bases. CDR3 region: CASSKLAGSSYEQYF. CDR3 coding DNA: TGTGCCAGCAGTAAACTAGCGGGAAGCTCCTACGAGCAGTACTTC.

The J gene is TRBJ2-5, the V gene TRBV27; 8 bases are a match to TRBD1. The J call may be in error: the DNA end matches TRBJ2-7 better. Germline assignment: CDR1 MNHEY and CDR2 SMNVEV (reference sequence). The CDR3 contains 17 residues. CDR3 sequence reads: CASSLPQGAGSLYEQYF. As DNA, the CDR3 is TGTGCCAGCAGTTTACCCCAGGGGGCAGGGTCCCTCTACGAGCAGTACTTC.

This clonotype showed up just a few times. The V and J genes are TRBV15 and TRBJ2-5, with D possibly matching TRBD1 (6 bases). The CDR3 covers 15 residues. The germline V and J ends were trimmed by 0 bases and 5 bases, with 13 bases remaining between them. CDR1 LNHNV and CDR2 YYDKDF come from the germline V gene (reference sequence). The CDR3 DNA is TGTGCCACCAGCAGAGATCGCCAGGGGCTGGAGACCCAGTACTTC. Its protein product is CATSRDRQGLETQYF.

This clonotype has only a few counts. The chain couples TRBV29-1 to TRBJ2-7; D is perhaps TRBD1 or TRBD2 (5 bases each). CDR3 length: 16 amino acids. The ends were cut back, 0 bases at V and 6 bases at J, with 21 bases in the middle. CDR1 is SQVTM and CDR2 is ANQGSEA in the germline V gene. The CDR3 region has the DNA TGCAGCGTTGAAGATCTCCCCGGGACGGAGAGACTCGAGCAGTACTTC. Its translation: CSVEDLPGTERLEQYF.

This chain connects TRBV20-1 to TRBJ2-2, with a weak D call TRBD2 (5 bases). Germline V gene data show CDR1 as DFQATT and CDR2 as SNEGSKA (reference sequence). Deletions cut 5 bases from V and 6 bases from J, with 13 bases between. The CDR3 is made up of 13 amino acids. Here the CDR3 DNA reads TGCAGTGCTCCTCTGAGGAGGTCCGGGGAGCTGTTTTTT. It translates to CSAPLRRSGELFF.

A word on this clonotype: A junction end diverges from the germline sequence, so it may reflect a read error. This rearrangement joins TRBV3-1 to TRBJ2-5, with TRBD2 matching 7 bases. TRBJ2-7 explains the end of the DNA better; the J call may be wrong. The length of the CDR3 is 14 residues. CDR1 and CDR2 (germline): LGHDT, YNNKEL (reference sequence). The CDR3 DNA is TGTGCCGGCAGCCAAGCAGCGGGGATCTACGAGCAGTACTTC. It encodes CAGSQAAGIYEQYF.

This clonotype was seen more than once but under ten times. J is TRBJ2-1 and V is TRBV5-1; 7 nucleotides agree with TRBD1. The CDR3 is 17 residues long. The V and J ends lost 0 bases and 0 bases, in that order; junction bases with no gene match: 6. Germline CDR1 SGHRS, CDR2 YFSETQ. DNA of the CDR3: TGCGCCAGCAGCTTGGACAGGGGATTGAGCTCCTACAATGAGCAGTTCTTC. It encodes CASSLDRGLSSYNEQFF.

This clonotype has just a few counts. J is TRBJ1-1 and V is TRBV28, with 9 bases lining up with TRBD1. CDR1 is MDHEN and CDR2 is SYDVKM in the germline V gene. The trim removed 7 bases at V and 10 bases at J, leaving 4 bases unmatched. CDR3 length: 11 residues. This CDR3 is CASTSDRGAFF. As DNA, the CDR3 is TGTGCCAGCACCTCGGACAGGGGAGCTTTCTTT. Variable domain in full (rest from reference TRBV28 and TRBJ1-1): DVKVTQSSRYLVKRTGEKVFLECVQDMDHENMFWYRQDPGLGLRLIYFSYDVKMKEKGDIPEGYSVSREKKERFSLILESASTNQTSMYLCASTSDRGAFFGQGTRLTVV.

The genes are TRBV7-9 and TRBJ1-1, with D uncertain. Germline CDR1 SEHNR, CDR2 FQNEAQ (reference sequence). V was pared by 3 bases and J by 0 bases, with 8 bases between. CDR3 size: 14 residues. CDR3 in amino acids: CASSFAILNTEAFF. CDR3 coding DNA: TGTGCCAGCAGCTTCGCCATTTTGAACACTGAAGCTTTCTTT.

A remark on this clonotype: One end of the junction does not line up with germline, which may come from a read error. This chain links TRBV28 with TRBJ2-5; the match to TRBD1 covers 10 bases. The CDR3 is made up of 14 amino acids. Germline CDR1 is MDHEN and CDR2 is SYDVKM. The CDR3 here is CVSSFSGQGKTQYF. In DNA, the CDR3 is TGTGTCAGCAGTTTTTCGGGACAGGGGAAGACCCAGTACTTC.

This clonotype appeared once. The rearrangement uses TRBV15 and TRBJ2-2; D unclear. The germline V and J ends were trimmed by 1 base and 4 bases, with 10 bases remaining between them. The CDR3 totals 15 residues. The germline V gene has CDR1 LNHNV and CDR2 YYDKDF (reference sequence). CDR3 coding DNA: TGTGCCACCAGCAGAGGTGGTATGGGCACCGGGGAGCTGTTTTTT. This gives the protein CATSRGGMGTGELFF.

In this sample, this clonotype turned up a few times. V gene TRBV2 combines with J gene TRBJ2-5; D remains ambiguous. V lost 3 bases to trimming and J lost 5 bases, with 13 bases between them. Germline lookup yields CDR1 SNHLY and CDR2 FYNNEI. This CDR3 has 14 amino acids. The CDR3 coding sequence is TGTGCCAGCAGTGACAGCACCGTTCAGGAGACCCAGTACTTC. It codes for CASSDSTVQETQYF. The full variable domain, rest sourced from reference TRBV2 and TRBJ2-5, is EPEVTQTPSHQVTQMGQEVILRCVPISNHLYFYWYRQILGQKVEFLVSFYNNEISEKSEIFDDQFSVERPDGSNFTLKIRSTKLEDSAMYFCASSDSTVQETQYFGPGTRLLVL.

This chain links TRBV19 with TRBJ1-1, with D unclear. The CDR3 length is 13 residues. Germline-derived CDR1 and CDR2 are LNHDA and SQIVND (reference sequence). Trimming took off 5 bases at V and 5 bases at J, with 12 bases between the two ends. For the CDR3, the DNA is TGTGCCAGTAGTCCCGGGGAGCGGACTGAAGCTTTCTTT. Encoded protein: CASSPGERTEAFF.

The chain carries TRBV15 and TRBJ2-1; 14 nucleotides align to TRBD2. The V and J ends lost 9 bases and 7 bases, in that order; junction bases with no gene match: 11. Germline assignment: CDR1 LNHNV and CDR2 YYDKDF (reference sequence). This CDR3 has 16 residues. CDR3 in DNA: TGTGCCACAGCGCCCGGCGGGACTAGCGGGAGTAATGAGCAGTTCTTC. Protein product: CATAPGGTSGSNEQFF. The whole variable domain, remainder taken from reference TRBV15 and TRBJ2-1, is DAMVIQNPRYQVTQFGKPVTLSCSQTLNHNVMYWYQQKSSQAPKLLFHYYDKDFNNEADTPDNFQSRRPNTSFCFLDIRSPGLGDTAMYLCATAPGGTSGSNEQFFGPGTRLTVL.

This clonotype has a handful of counts. The chain has TRBV5-1 and TRBJ1-1; 10 bases line up with TRBD1. The CDR3 has 15 residues. CDR1 is SGHRS and CDR2 is YFSETQ in the germline V gene. V dropped 5 bases and J dropped 4; count of bases not matched to a gene: 8. CDR3 sequence: CASRPRQGASTEAFF. DNA for the CDR3: TGCGCCAGCAGGCCAAGACAGGGGGCGAGCACTGAAGCTTTCTTT.

The genes are TRBV28 and TRBJ1-2; weak D call: TRBD1 (6 bases). Trimming removed 6 bases at V and 4 bases at J, with 18 bases between. There are 15 residues in the CDR3. Germline V gives CDR1 MDHEN, CDR2 SYDVKM. The CDR3 loop is CASSPPTGDLYGYTF. In nucleotides, the CDR3 is TGTGCCAGCAGCCCACCGACAGGTGACCTCTATGGCTACACCTTC.

This sequence joins TRBV4-1 and TRBJ1-2; 8 bases are a match to TRBD1. Germline lookup yields CDR1 MGHRA and CDR2 YSYEKL. J gave up 9 bases and V 2 bases, and 8 bases lay outside the gene matches. The CDR3 loop spans 14 amino acids. CDR3 sequence (DNA): TGCGCCAGCAGCCAACGGCAGGGGGCTATTAGCTACACCTTC. It is translated as CASSQRQGAISYTF.